This is a list of T cell receptor beta chains from one sample in a study of blood T cell repertoires in COVID-19. Some clones are missing from TCRdb's copy, which holds only in-frame ones; the method was immunoSEQ multiplex PCR. The sample has 500,000 or so clones; 75% to 90% are singletons. Specimen: PBMCs or T cells enriched from blood (not recorded which). The receptors stem from a woman between 18 and 29 years old who had recovered from COVID-19. The CDR3 runs from the conserved cysteine through the conserved F or W. Fields, in order: J gene, V gene, clone size, D gene, CDR3 protein, CDR3 DNA. D genes are given only for firm matches. The size field is filled for only some rows; it gives once, few, many or a size class.

TRBJ2-3,TRBV14,.,TRBD1,CASSQSGQGPGTQYF,TGTGCCAGCAGCCAAAGCGGACAGGGACCGGGTACGCAGTATTTT
TRBJ2-3,TRBV11-2,few,.,CASSLTGDTQYF,TGTGCCAGCAGCTTAACAGGAGATACGCAGTATTTT
TRBJ1-4,TRBV28,.,.,CASSSGQFNEKLFF,TGTGCCAGCAGTTCCGGACAGTTCAATGAAAAACTGTTTTTT
TRBJ2-1,TRBV6-5,.,.,CASSYSWGGGEQFF,TGTGCCAGCAGTTATTCTTGGGGAGGCGGGGAGCAGTTCTTC
TRBJ1-2,TRBV9,.,.,CASSAWRVGYTF,TGTGCCAGCAGCGCCTGGAGGGTTGGCTACACCTTC
TRBJ1-1,TRBV4-1,.,.,CASSPIGRGANTEAFF,TGCGCCAGTAGCCCCATCGGGCGGGGAGCGAACACTGAAGCTTTCTTT
TRBJ1-6,TRBV3-1/TRBV3-2,.,.,CASSYTSEDSPLHF,TGTGCCAGCAGTTACACCTCAGAGGATTCACCCCTCCACTTT
TRBJ1-5,TRBV5-8,.,.,CASSYRFDRNQPQHF,TGTGCCAGCAGCTATAGGTTTGACAGAAATCAGCCCCAGCATTTT
TRBJ2-1,TRBV29-1,few,.,CSAGTSSYNEQFF,TGCAGCGCGGGGACATCCTCCTACAATGAGCAGTTCTTC
TRBJ2-3,TRBV6-4,.,TRBD1,CASSEQGGWTDTQYF,TGTGCCAGCAGTGAACAGGGGGGCTGGACAGATACGCAGTATTTT
TRBJ2-7,TRBV5-6,.,.,CASYPRADRLGLEEQYF,TGTGCCAGCTATCCGCGAGCAGACAGGTTGGGTTTAGAGGAGCAGTACTTC
TRBJ1-4,TRBV5-4,.,.,CASSFGGRNEKLFF,TGTGCCAGCAGCTTCGGGGGACGGAATGAAAAACTGTTTTTT
TRBJ2-3,TRBV4-1,.,.,CASSQERLATDTQYF,TGCGCCAGCAGCCAAGAGAGGCTAGCAACAGATACGCAGTATTTT
TRBJ1-2,TRBV7-2,.,.,CASSLVVSGGGYTF,TGTGCCAGCAGCTTAGTGGTTTCGGGAGGGGGCTACACCTTC
TRBJ1-1,TRBV4-1,.,.,CASSQGPFENTEAFF,TGCGCCAGCAGCCAAGGGCCCTTCGAGAACACTGAAGCTTTCTTT
TRBJ1-1,TRBV6-4,.,.,CASSDSGDLRGEAFF,TGTGCCAGCAGTGACTCAGGAGACCTAAGGGGTGAAGCTTTCTTT
TRBJ1-5,TRBV2,.,.,CASCGDRNQPQHF,TGTGCCAGCTGCGGGGACCGCAATCAGCCCCAGCATTTT
TRBJ1-1,TRBV27,.,.,CASSDRERVAFF,TGTGCCAGCAGTGACCGGGAAAGGGTTGCTTTCTTT
TRBJ1-2,TRBV27,.,.,CASSFTGPYGYTF,TGTGCCAGCAGTTTCACAGGACCCTATGGCTACACCTTC
TRBJ1-4,TRBV18,.,.,CASSPPRGNPTNEKLFF,TGTGCCAGCTCACCACCGCGAGGGAATCCAACTAATGAAAAACTGTTTTTT
TRBJ1-2,TRBV6-5,.,.,CASRTTGRHGYTF,TGTGCCAGCAGAACTACAGGGAGACATGGCTACACCTTC
TRBJ1-3,TRBV6-1,few,.,CASSEIQGFLGNTIYF,TGTGCCAGCAGTGAAATCCAGGGGTTCCTAGGAAACACCATATATTTT
TRBJ2-5,TRBV25-1,.,.,CASQSLSDGSTETQYF,TGTGCCAGCCAATCCCTGAGCGACGGCTCTACCGAGACCCAGTACTTC
TRBJ1-1,TRBV30,.,TRBD1,CAWGTGDGGAFF,TGTGCCTGGGGGACAGGGGACGGGGGAGCTTTCTTT
TRBJ2-5,TRBV4-1,.,TRBD2,CASSQGLAEETQYF,TGCGCCAGCAGCCAAGGACTAGCTGAAGAGACCCAGTACTTC
TRBJ1-2,TRBV30,.,.,CARSVVAYGYTF,TGTGCCCGGAGTGTGGTAGCGTATGGCTACACCTTC
TRBJ2-1,TRBV18,.,TRBD1,CASSPPSGQGYEEQFF,TGTGCCAGCTCACCACCGTCAGGACAGGGGTATGAAGAGCAGTTCTTC
TRBJ2-3,TRBV6-1,once,.,CASSERGRADTQYF,TGTGCCAGCAGTGAGCGGGGACGGGCGGATACGCAGTATTTT